Sequencing of this T cell receptor beta chain was carried out in a study of OX40 agonist ivuxolimab in advanced cancers. Study overall: Participants, approximately 83% male, averaged about 56 years of age, ranging from 23 to 79. Regarding the study as a whole: It was also the case that some nonresponders had low normalized T-cell clonal expansion. Relative to CD4+ cells, CD8+ T cells on average had more expanded clones. By week 6 at 0.1 to 3.0 mg/kg, blood CD4+ and CD8+ T cells had expanded clonally.

Libraries were prepared by immunoSEQ multiplex PCR; TCRdb keeps only in-frame clonotypes and omits some of them. Of roughly 80,000 clones in the sample, around 86% were seen once. With respect to this clone: The antigen is unknown.

Sequenced here: CD4+ or CD8+ T cells sorted from blood, sampled in a trial of the OX40 agonist ivuxolimab. This clonotype originated in an adult with an advanced solid tumor such as melanoma, head and neck, liver or kidney cancer.

For the CDR3, the DNA is TGTGCCAGCACCGGAACGGGGACAGGGAGGTACGAGCAGTACTTC. Translated: CASTGTGTGRYEQYF. J is TRBJ2-7 and V is TRBV6-1, with 9 nucleotides matching TRBD1. Trimming cost V 7 bases and J 4 bases; bases outside gene matches: 11. There are 15 residues in the CDR3. The germline gives CDR1 MNHNS, CDR2 SASEGT.